One TCR beta chain is described in this entry. Original processing notes: Reference gene primer amplification yielded estimated nucleated cell counts. Profiling relied on immunoSEQ multiplex PCR, and the TCRdb table lists in-frame clones only, not all of them. The DNA gave D and trimming, while V, J and clone size come from that table. The table has about 350,000 clones, more than 70% seen once. This sample was included in a study of blood T cell repertoires in COVID-19. As for the study in general: The United States, Italy and Spain supplied acute and convalescent COVID-19 samples. The cDNA or gDNA used as material had been derived from T cells, B-cell-depleted T cells, or PBMCs.

The length of the CDR3 is 13 residues. Trimming took off 4 bases at V and 1 base at J, with 7 bases between the two ends. Germline V gene lookup returns CDR1 SGHVS and CDR2 FQNEAQ. During active infection, Seattle patients enrolled and were then monitored through disease. The rearrangement uses TRBV7-8 and TRBJ1-1; a weak D match, TRBD1 (5 bases). Sequencing was carried out using peripheral blood. The source is a woman aged 55-75 years with COVID-19, enrolled during active disease. In DNA, the CDR3 is TGTGCCAGCAGCTACGACAGGAACACTGAAGCTTTCTTT. Encoded protein: CASSYDRNTEAFF.